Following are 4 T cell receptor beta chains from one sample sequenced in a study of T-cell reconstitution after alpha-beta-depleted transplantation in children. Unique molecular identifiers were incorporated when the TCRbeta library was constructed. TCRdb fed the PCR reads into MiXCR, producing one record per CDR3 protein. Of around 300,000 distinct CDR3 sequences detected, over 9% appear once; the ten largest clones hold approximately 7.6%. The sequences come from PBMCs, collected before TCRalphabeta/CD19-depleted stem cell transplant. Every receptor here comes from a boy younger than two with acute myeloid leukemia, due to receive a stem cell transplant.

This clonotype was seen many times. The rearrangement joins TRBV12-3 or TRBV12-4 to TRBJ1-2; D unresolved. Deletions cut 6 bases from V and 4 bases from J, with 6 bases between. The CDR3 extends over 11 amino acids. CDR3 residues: CASRGVYGYTF. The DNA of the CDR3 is TGTGCCAGCAGGGGAGTCTATGGCTACACCTTC.

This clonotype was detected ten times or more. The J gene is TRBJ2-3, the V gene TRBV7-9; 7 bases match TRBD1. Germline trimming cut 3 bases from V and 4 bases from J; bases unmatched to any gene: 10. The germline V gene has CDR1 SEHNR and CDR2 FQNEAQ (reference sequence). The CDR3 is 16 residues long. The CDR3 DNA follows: TGTGCCAGCAGCTTTTACGGGACAGTGATGGCAGATACGCAGTATTTT. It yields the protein CASSFYGTVMADTQYF.

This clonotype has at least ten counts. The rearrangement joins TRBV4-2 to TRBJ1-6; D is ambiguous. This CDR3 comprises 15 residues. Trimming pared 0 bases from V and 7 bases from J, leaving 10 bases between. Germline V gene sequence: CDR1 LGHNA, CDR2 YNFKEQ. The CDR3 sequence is CASSQDRYVNSPLHF. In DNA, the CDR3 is TGTGCCAGCAGCCAAGATCGATATGTCAATTCACCCCTCCACTTT.

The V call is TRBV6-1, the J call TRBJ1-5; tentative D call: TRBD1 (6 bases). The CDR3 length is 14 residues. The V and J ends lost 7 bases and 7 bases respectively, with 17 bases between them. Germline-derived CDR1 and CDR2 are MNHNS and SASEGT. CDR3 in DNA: TGTGCCAGCACCTACGGGGACACCTGGCAGCCCCAGCATTTT. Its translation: CASTYGDTWQPQHF.